Listed below are T cell receptor beta chains from one sample, sequenced in a study of T cells in Graves' hyperthyroidism and ophthalmopathy. TCRdb reanalysed the multiplex PCR reads using MiXCR and keeps one entry per CDR3 protein. The sample yields over 300,000 distinct CDR3 sequences, around 13% seen once. The sample was blood. The receptor source for this set is a woman aged 55-70 years with Graves' hyperthyroidism. Each CDR3 is given with its conserved first and last residue.

cdr3_aa: CASMAPGLNNEQFF; v_call: TRBV12-3/TRBV12-4
cdr3_aa: CASSSLDNEQFF; v_call: TRBV7-9
cdr3_aa: CATSDLPGQGWETQYF; v_call: TRBV24-1
cdr3_aa: CATSRDHRIQETQYF; v_call: TRBV15
cdr3_aa: CAISESQQGGYQPQHF; v_call: TRBV10-3
cdr3_aa: CSARGQGTTDTQYF; v_call: TRBV20-1
cdr3_aa: CASSLQGAGSPLHF; v_call: TRBV12-3/TRBV12-4
cdr3_aa: CASSSRPAGAHEQYF; v_call: TRBV7-2
cdr3_aa: CASSYEGRWTEAFF; v_call: TRBV5-8
cdr3_aa: CASSIGTGPGNTIYF; v_call: TRBV19
cdr3_aa: CASSQDAAGEQFF; v_call: TRBV3-1
cdr3_aa: CASSPGLGYQETQYF; v_call: TRBV7-9
cdr3_aa: CASSSGPNYEQYF; v_call: TRBV7-6
cdr3_aa: CASSLFSTMNTEAFF; v_call: TRBV7-9
cdr3_aa: CASSNRGSSGNTIYF; v_call: TRBV28
cdr3_aa: CASSLKGSDTQYF; v_call: TRBV7-3
cdr3_aa: CASSRSGPGEQFF; v_call: TRBV2
cdr3_aa: CGRSPDRQPNYGYTF; v_call: TRBV5-5
cdr3_aa: CSASTGLASYNEQFF; v_call: TRBV20-1
cdr3_aa: CSVEVPARRLNTEAFF; v_call: TRBV29-1
cdr3_aa: CASSFGNGQETQYF; v_call: TRBV5-1
cdr3_aa: CASSESTPLEAFF; v_call: TRBV10-2
cdr3_aa: CASSLGQLSADTQYF; v_call: TRBV5-5
cdr3_aa: CASSISGGGGNQPQHF; v_call: TRBV19
cdr3_aa: CASSSGTSGVDEQFF; v_call: TRBV27
cdr3_aa: CAISAVPGQGDGYTF; v_call: TRBV10-3
cdr3_aa: CASRRTANTEAFF; v_call: TRBV7-2